This entry lists 6 T cell receptor beta chains sequenced from one sample in a study of cytomegalovirus exposure and HLA in healthy donors (dated by TCRdb to 2017 to 2019). Libraries were made using the immunoSEQ multiplex PCR assay. A mixture of 60 forward primers for TCR Vbeta segments and 13 reverse primers for TCR Jbeta segments was used in the multiplex PCR. Here the immuneACCESS table is served through TCRdb, limited to in-frame sequences with V and J called. Missing clones are a known gap in these copies; in checked studies unresolved V genes cover under half, and the rest lacks a known reason. This sample is represented by under 200,000 clones; about three quarters of them were singletons. The ten largest clones represent around 6% of the sample. Sequencing input: PBMCs. The receptors originated from a man aged 35-49 years in good health and CMV-seronegative.

V is TRBV4-1 and J is TRBJ2-3, with TRBD2 as a possible D gene (5 bases). The CDR3 has 15 amino acids. Trimming took 0 bases from V and 4 from J, leaving 11 bases between them. Germline V gene data show CDR1 as MGHRA and CDR2 as YSYEKL. CDR3 nucleotides: TGCGCCAGCAGCCAAGAGGCTGGAGGCGCAGATACGCAGTATTTT. Translating it yields CASSQEAGGADTQYF.

The chain links TRBV7-2 to TRBJ1-2; 7 bases agree with TRBD1. This CDR3 has 14 amino acids. The J segment lost 2 bases and the V segment lost 5 bases, leaving 5 bases of the junction unmatched. Germline assignment: CDR1 SGHTA and CDR2 FQGNSA. The CDR3 region has the DNA TGTGCCAGCAGCCCGGGACAGCTAAACTATGGCTACACCTTC. The encoded protein is CASSPGQLNYGYTF.

The rearrangement links TRBV7-2 to TRBJ2-7; 11 bases map to TRBD1. With 5 bases clipped from V and 10 bases from J, the junction kept 10 bases outside the gene matches. From germline, CDR1 is SGHTA and CDR2 FQGNSA. The CDR3 is 14 amino acids. CDR3 in DNA: TGTGCCAGCAGCAAAAGGGGGACAGGGGGGATACAGTACTTC. This encodes CASSKRGTGGIQYF.

This clone was seen a single time. The genes are TRBV6-1 and TRBJ2-5; TRBD2 aligns across 10 bases. The CDR3 totals 13 residues. V shed 5 bases and J 6 bases; nucleotides not matched to a gene: 3. From germline, CDR1 is MNHNS and CDR2 SASEGT. CDR3 amino acids: CASSPSGGKTQYF. The CDR3, as DNA: TGTGCCAGCAGTCCTAGCGGGGGAAAGACCCAGTACTTC.

The J gene is TRBJ2-1, the V gene TRBV6-6; TRBD1 matches at 11 bases. V shed 6 bases, J shed 4 bases, and the junction held 5 bases outside the gene matches. This CDR3 is built from 15 residues. CDR1 and CDR2 from the germline V gene are MNHNY and SVGAGI (reference sequence). This chain's CDR3 is CASRKGQGAYNEQFF. The DNA of the CDR3 is TGTGCCAGCAGAAAAGGACAGGGGGCGTACAATGAGCAGTTCTTC.

V is TRBV11-3 and J is TRBJ2-7; 11 bases line up with TRBD1. V lost 3 bases and J lost 2; bases outside the gene matches: 18. CDR3 length: 20 amino acids. Germline-derived CDR1 and CDR2 are SGHNT and YENEEA. In DNA, the CDR3 is TGTGCCAGCAGCTTTTCCTACTCGGGACAGGGGGTAGGAAGCACCTACGAGCAGTACTTC. Translating gives CASSFSYSGQGVGSTYEQYF.